This is a list of T cell receptor beta chains from one sample in a study of shared clonotypes between healthy human individuals. Using immunoSEQ multiplex PCR, the repertoire was profiled, and TCRdb retains in-frame clones only, with some absent. The repertoire consists of some 2,100,000 clones, with roughly 95% occurring once and the leading ten covering roughly 0.13%. Sequences were obtained from naive CD4+ T cells sorted from blood. The receptors stem from a man between 18 and 35 years old in good health. CDR3s include the opening cysteine and the closing phenylalanine or tryptophan. The D gene is left open where the match is weak. The size of a clone is reported for some rows only, either as once, few or many, or as a class for expanded clones.

size	J	length	D	V	DNA	CDR3
NA	TRBJ1-1	15	NA	TRBV14	TGTGCCAGCAGCCAAGACCTGGCAATGACCACTGAAGCTTTCTTT	CASSQDLAMTTEAFF
NA	TRBJ1-1	12	TRBD1	TRBV30	TGTGCCTGGAGGTCGACAGGGGGCGTAGCTTTCTTT	CAWRSTGGVAFF
NA	TRBJ1-2	12	NA	TRBV2	TGTGCCAGCAGTGAACCGGACACTGGCTACACCTTC	CASSEPDTGYTF
NA	TRBJ1-3	15	NA	TRBV2	TGTGCCAGCATGGACAGTGAGTTCTCTGGAAACACCATATATTTT	CASMDSEFSGNTIYF
NA	TRBJ2-7	15	NA	TRBV6-5	TGTGCCAGCAGTTACCTGGCGGGGGCCTCCTACGAGCAGTACTTC	CASSYLAGASYEQYF
NA	TRBJ2-5	13	NA	TRBV11-3	TGTGCCAGCAGCTTGCGACACCAAGAGACCCAGTACTTC	CASSLRHQETQYF
NA	TRBJ2-2	15	TRBD2	TRBV5-1	TGCGCCAGCAGCGTCGGGACTACGGACACCGGGGAGCTGTTTTTT	CASSVGTTDTGELFF
once	TRBJ1-4	11	NA	TRBV30	TGTGCCTTCTTTATGGGTGAAAAACTGTTTTTT	CAFFMGEKLFF
NA	TRBJ2-7	14	NA	TRBV2	TGTGCCAGCACGAGGGGGGTGCCCTCCTACGAGCAGTACTTC	CASTRGVPSYEQYF
NA	TRBJ2-3	15	TRBD2	TRBV7-3	TGTGCCAGCAGCTTACTAGCGGGGGGTCCAGATACGCAGTATTTT	CASSLLAGGPDTQYF
NA	TRBJ2-3	16	TRBD2	TRBV28	TGTGCCAGCAGCTCCTTAGCGGGGGGGGGCTCAGATACGCAGTATTTT	CASSSLAGGGSDTQYF
NA	TRBJ2-3	14	NA	TRBV11-2	TGTGCCAGCAGCTATTGGACAGACACAGATACGCAGTATTTT	CASSYWTDTDTQYF
once	TRBJ1-5	14	NA	TRBV2	TGTGCCAGCAGGGGCCTAGCTAGCAATCAGCCCCAGCATTTT	CASRGLASNQPQHF
once	TRBJ2-7	15	NA	TRBV10-3	TGTGCCATCAGCGATTCTGGGGGTCCCACCTACGAGCAGTACTTC	CAISDSGGPTYEQYF
NA	TRBJ2-3	15	NA	TRBV10-3	TGTGCCATCAGTGAGGGGGGTCTGAGCACAGATACGCAGTATTTT	CAISEGGLSTDTQYF
NA	TRBJ1-5	14	NA	TRBV6-5	TGTGCCAGCACCCAGGACACCACCAATCAGCGCCAGCATTTT	CASTQDTTNQRQHF
NA	TRBJ1-5	14	NA	TRBV10-3	TGTGCCGCTTCTCGGGACGGGCCCAATCAGCCCCAGCATTTT	CAASRDGPNQPQHF
NA	TRBJ1-2	11	NA	TRBV20-1	TGCAGTGCTAGTTTACGGCGAGGCTACACCTTC	CSASLRRGYTF
NA	TRBJ2-1	16	TRBD2	TRBV30	TGTGCCTGGACCCCCCGGCTAGCGGGGGCGGGCAATGAGCAGTTCTTC	CAWTPRLAGAGNEQFF
NA	TRBJ2-3	15	NA	TRBV29-1	TGCAGCGTTGTTGGCGGGGCGCCAGGCACAGATACGCAGTATTTT	CSVVGGAPGTDTQYF
NA	TRBJ1-1	13	NA	TRBV2	TGTGCCAGCAGTGTAGTACAGAACACTGAAGCTTTCTTT	CASSVVQNTEAFF
NA	TRBJ1-4	15	NA	TRBV7-9	TGTGCCAGCAGCTTGGCGACAACAACTAATGAAAAACTGTTTTTT	CASSLATTTNEKLFF
NA	TRBJ2-5	14	NA	TRBV5-6	TGTGCCAGCAGCTTCCGGGCCTACCAAGAGACCCAGTACTTC	CASSFRAYQETQYF
NA	TRBJ2-5	14	NA	TRBV28	TGTGCCAGCAGTTCCCTGACGGTTCGGGAGACCCAGTACTTC	CASSSLTVRETQYF
NA	TRBJ1-5	14	NA	TRBV6-6	TGTGCCAGCAGTTACTCGGCGGAAAGTCAGCCCCAGCATTTT	CASSYSAESQPQHF
once	TRBJ2-4	18	TRBD2	TRBV7-8	TGTGCCAGCAGCATGGGACTAGCGGGAGGGCCGGCCAAAAACATTCAGTACTTC	CASSMGLAGGPAKNIQYF
NA	TRBJ1-1	13	NA	TRBV19	TGTGCCAGTAGCGTCCGGGGAGATACTGAAGCTTTCTTT	CASSVRGDTEAFF
once	TRBJ2-7	14	TRBD2	TRBV19	TGTGCCAGTAGTCCCGGCCTAGCGGGTTACGAGCAGTACTTC	CASSPGLAGYEQYF
NA	TRBJ1-6	15	NA	TRBV5-5	TGTGCCAGCAGCTCCACGGACAGTTACTTTTCACCCCTCCACTTT	CASSSTDSYFSPLHF